The 14 T cell receptor beta chains below all came from one sample that was sequenced in a study of blood T cell repertoires in COVID-19. The protocol was immunoSEQ multiplex PCR, while the TCRdb copy is restricted to in-frame clones and leaves out a portion. The sample lists around 60,000 clones, 72% occurring once. The specimen was peripheral blood. The receptors were sampled from a woman aged 70-85 years with COVID-19, enrolled during active disease.

The gene calls are TRBV19 and TRBJ1-5; 7 bases map to TRBD1. Trimming took 4 bases from V and 4 from J; bases not matched to a gene: 10. In germline, CDR1 is LNHDA, CDR2 SQIVND (reference sequence). CDR3 length: 16 residues. The CDR3 DNA reads TGTGCCAGTAGTACTCCGGGACAGTTGGCTAATCAGCCCCAGCATTTT. The encoded protein is CASSTPGQLANQPQHF.

This clone was detected once. The chain links TRBV6-2 or TRBV6-3 to TRBJ2-5; TRBD2 is a possible D gene (7 bases). The V and J ends lost 0 bases and 5 bases respectively, with 13 bases between them. Looked up from germline, CDR1 is MNHEY and CDR2 is SVGEGT. This CDR3 is 15 amino acids long. The CDR3 here is CASSYSGGGYETQYF. The CDR3 nucleotides read TGTGCCAGCAGTTACTCGGGGGGGGGCTATGAGACCCAGTACTTC.

This clone showed up just a few times. The chain carries TRBV6-5 and TRBJ2-1, with 7 bases matching TRBD1. This CDR3 spans 15 amino acids. Germline trimming cut 5 bases from V and 7 bases from J; bases unmatched to any gene: 11. CDR1 is MNHEY, CDR2 SVGAGI, per germline. CDR3 protein: CASSKGQGVINEQFF. CDR3 DNA: TGTGCCAGCAGTAAGGGGCAGGGGGTTATTAATGAGCAGTTCTTC.

CDR3 residues: CASSYSSGDGSGNTIYF. DNA for the CDR3: TGTGCCAGCAGTTACTCGTCGGGGGACGGCTCTGGAAACACCATATATTTT. This rearrangement joins TRBV6-2 or TRBV6-3 to TRBJ1-3; possibly TRBD1 for D (5 bases). This CDR3 is 17 amino acids long. The germline V gene encodes CDR1 MNHEY and CDR2 SVGEGT. Trimming left V 0 bases short and J 0 bases short, with 12 bases between.

This chain connects TRBV7-2 to TRBJ2-7, with 8 bases matching TRBD2. The V gene end was trimmed by 6 bases and the J gene end by 6 bases; junction bases not matched to a gene: 10. The CDR3 consists of 14 residues. CDR1 SGHTA and CDR2 FQGNSA come from the germline V gene. CDR3 sequence reads: CASSTSGSWGEQYV. The CDR3 DNA follows: TGTGCCAGCAGTACAAGCGGGAGTTGGGGCGAGCAGTACGTC.

This chain links TRBV5-1 with TRBJ1-5; 7 nucleotides agree with TRBD1. J gave up 1 base and V 2 bases, and 6 bases lay outside the gene matches. Germline V lookup: CDR1 SGHRS, CDR2 YFSETQ. The CDR3 totals 16 residues. CDR3 loop: CASSFGTGQSNQPQHF. The CDR3 nucleotides are TGCGCCAGCAGCTTCGGGACGGGACAGAGCAATCAGCCCCAGCATTTT.

This sequence joins TRBV3-1 (or the pseudogene TRBV3-2) and TRBJ2-1, with D tentatively TRBD1 (5 bases). Germline V gene lookup returns CDR1 LGHDT and CDR2 YNNKEL (reference sequence). The CDR3 contains 14 residues. V was cut by 2 bases and J by 8 bases, with 13 bases left in between. Here the CDR3 reads CASSQNSWGDEQFF. For the CDR3, the DNA is TGTGCCAGCAGCCAAAACTCGTGGGGCGATGAGCAGTTCTTC.

This rearrangement joins TRBV6-6 to TRBJ1-1; D ambiguous. This CDR3 region has 14 residues. CDR1 MNHNY and CDR2 SVGAGI come from the germline V gene (reference sequence). V was trimmed by 6 bases and J by 0 bases, leaving 11 bases between them. CDR3 sequence reads: CASSLVGVNTEAFF. CDR3 sequence (DNA): TGTGCCAGCAGCCTAGTCGGGGTGAACACTGAAGCTTTCTTT.

On this clone itself: Other DNA sequences in this sample translate to the same CDR3. The V gene is TRBV7-2, the J gene TRBJ2-5, with D perhaps TRBD1 (6 bases). The germline V and J ends were trimmed by 5 bases and 2 bases, with 9 bases remaining between them. This CDR3 spans 13 amino acids. Germline CDR1 is SGHTA and CDR2 is FQGNSA. The CDR3: CASSLQGQETQYF. CDR3 DNA: TGTGCCAGCAGCCTACAGGGTCAAGAGACCCAGTACTTC.

This sequence joins TRBV28 and TRBJ2-5; weak D call: TRBD2 (6 bases). CDR3 length: 13 amino acids. V dropped 0 bases and J dropped 5 bases, with 7 bases sitting between them. The germline gives CDR1 MDHEN, CDR2 SYDVKM. CDR3 nucleotide sequence: TGTGCCAGCAGTTTATGGGCGGGGGAGACCCAGTACTTC. This sequence encodes CASSLWAGETQYF.

The chain has TRBV6-5 and TRBJ1-1, with D perhaps matching TRBD1 (6 bases). The germline V gene has CDR1 MNHEY and CDR2 SVGAGI. V was trimmed by 6 bases and J by 2 bases, leaving 16 bases between them. The CDR3 sequence is 15 residues long. CDR3: CASRGQGSRNTEAFF. The CDR3 DNA reads TGTGCCAGCAGAGGGCAGGGGTCAAGAAACACTGAAGCTTTCTTT.

V gene TRBV2 combines with J gene TRBJ1-1; possibly TRBD1 for D (5 bases). Trimming shortened V by 6 bases and J by 10 bases, and 24 bases separated the two germline ends. This CDR3 is 15 amino acids long. Germline V gene lookup returns CDR1 SNHLY and CDR2 FYNNEI. Here the CDR3 DNA reads TGTGCCAGCAGCTTGGTTGACGGGGGTAACTTGAGAGCTTTCTTT. This gives the protein CASSLVDGGNLRAFF.

This clone was counted only a few times. The chain employs TRBV11-3 and TRBJ2-1, with 10 bases lining up with TRBD2. The CDR3 loop spans 15 amino acids. CDR1 is SGHNT and CDR2 is YENEEA in the germline V gene. J was trimmed by 5 bases and V by 5 bases; bases with no gene match: 6. The CDR3 nucleotides read TGTGCCAGCAGCAAGAGGACTAGCGGCGACAATGAGCAGTTCTTC. Its translation: CASSKRTSGDNEQFF.

This clone has just a few counts. The rearrangement joins TRBV11-3 to TRBJ2-2, with D maybe TRBD2 (5 bases). Germline loops: CDR1 SGHNT, CDR2 YENEEA. The CDR3 covers 15 residues. With 3 bases removed from V and 3 bases from J, the gap between germline ends came to 11 bases. DNA of the CDR3: TGTGCCAGCAGCTTGAGGGAGTTCGACACCGGGGAGCTGTTTTTT. Encoded protein: CASSLREFDTGELFF. Full variable domain (remainder filled in from reference TRBV11-3 and TRBJ2-2): EAGVVQSPRYKIIEKKQPVAFWCNPISGHNTLYWYLQNLGQGPELLIRYENEEAVDDSQLPKDRFSAERLKGVDSTLKIQPAELGDSAVYLCASSLREFDTGELFFGEGSRLTVL.